These 8 T cell receptor beta chains originate from one sample sequenced in a study of OX40 agonist ivuxolimab in advanced cancers. The repertoire was sequenced with immunoSEQ multiplex PCR; TCRdb's copy has only in-frame clones and lacks some. Altogether about 73,000 clones are present, 90% being singletons, with the ten largest covering more than 0.45%. The source material was CD4+ or CD8+ T cells sorted from blood, sampled in a trial of the OX40 agonist ivuxolimab. Every receptor here comes from an adult with an advanced solid tumor such as melanoma, head and neck, liver or kidney cancer.

This chain connects TRBV19 to TRBJ1-5; D uncertain. CDR3 size: 15 residues. Germline V gene data show CDR1 as LNHDA and CDR2 as SQIVND (reference sequence). Trimming shortened V by 3 bases and J by 1 base, and 10 bases separated the two germline ends. CDR3 in amino acids: CASSMRRESNQPQHF. The CDR3 bases are TGTGCCAGTAGTATGCGTAGGGAAAGCAATCAGCCCCAGCATTTT.

The chain employs TRBV29-1 and TRBJ2-1; 11 nucleotides line up with TRBD2. There are 17 residues in the CDR3. Germline CDR1 is SQVTM and CDR2 is ANQGSEA. With 7 bases clipped from V and 7 bases from J, the junction kept 18 bases outside the gene matches. For the CDR3, the DNA is TGCAGCGCCGCCGGGACTAGCGGAAACCCGACGTGGAATGAGCAGTTCTTC. Protein product: CSAAGTSGNPTWNEQFF.

The gene calls are TRBV5-1 and TRBJ2-5; D possibly corresponds to TRBD1 (6 bases). Germline V gene sequence: CDR1 SGHRS, CDR2 YFSETQ. The CDR3 is 15 residues long. V was pared by 1 base and J by 4 bases, with 14 bases between. This CDR3 is CASSLSRGVPETQYF. The DNA of the CDR3 is TGCGCCAGCAGCTTGTCCAGGGGAGTCCCAGAGACCCAGTACTTC.

This chain uses TRBV13 with TRBJ2-3; D is tentatively TRBD1 or TRBD2 (6 bases each). This CDR3 spans 17 amino acids. The V end was cut by 3 bases, the J end by 0 bases, with 16 bases between. Per germline, CDR1 PRHDT and CDR2 FYEKMQ (reference sequence). The DNA for the CDR3 is TGTGCCAGCAGCTTCGGGACGAGGGGGGCAAGCACAGATACGCAGTATTTT. It encodes CASSFGTRGASTDTQYF.

This sequence joins TRBV19 and TRBJ2-7, with TRBD2 identical over 9 bases. The CDR3 is 14 amino acids. J lost 1 base, V lost 5 bases, and 3 bases had no gene match. The germline V gene encodes CDR1 LNHDA and CDR2 SQIVND (reference sequence). The CDR3 sequence is CASSGLAGSYEQYF. The CDR3 nucleotides are TGTGCCAGTAGTGGCCTAGCGGGATCCTACGAGCAGTACTTC.

V and J are TRBV2 and TRBJ2-3, with 11 bases that match TRBD2. J was trimmed by 14 bases and V by 5 bases; bases with no gene match: 9. The CDR3 runs to 13 residues. CDR1 is SNHLY, CDR2 FYNNEI, per germline. Written as DNA, the CDR3 is TGTGCCAGCAGTCGCCAACTAGCGGGAGCACTGTATTTT. Protein sequence: CASSRQLAGALYF.

The genes are TRBV5-1 and TRBJ2-2; TRBD2 matches 9 bases. CDR1 and CDR2 from the germline V gene are SGHRS and YFSETQ. The CDR3 consists of 15 residues. Losses at the gene ends were 7 bases for V and 5 bases for J; bases not matched to a gene: 9. For the CDR3, the DNA is TGCGCCAGCCTCCTCGTAGCGGGAGCAACCGGGGAGCTGTTTTTT. Translating gives CASLLVAGATGELFF.

The rearrangement joins TRBV5-4 to TRBJ2-5, with unresolved D. The CDR3 has 16 amino acids. V was trimmed by 0 bases and J by 5 bases, leaving 17 bases between them. Germline V gene data show CDR1 as SGHNT and CDR2 as YYREEE (reference sequence). DNA for the CDR3: TGTGCCAGCAGCTTGGACCCGGATCTCAGATGGGAGACCCAGTACTTC. It yields the protein CASSLDPDLRWETQYF.